A single sample is the source of the 14 T cell receptor beta chains below, sequenced in a study of CXCR3-negative and CXCR3-positive naive CD8 T cells. General study points: CXCR3-positive naive cells had TRB CDR3s that were more hydrophobic than CXCR3-negative naive cells had.

The libraries of TRB cDNA were constructed through 5' RACE using UMI labels. Using the 5' RACE reads, TCRdb records one entry per CDR3 protein without DNA. This sample's clone table lists around 66,000 distinct CDR3 sequences. These TCRs are of unknown antigen specificity. The material sequenced was naive CXCR3+ CD8+ T cells from blood. Regarding subset: CD45RO-CCR7+CD27+CD95- naive CD8+ T cells expressing CXCR3 (TNR3+). The receptors originated from a human donor in good health. Some clones in this sample may be carry-over from other donors' samples.

V is TRBV6-5 and J is TRBJ2-5; there is no DNA to check the TCRdb D call of TRBD1. The CDR3 is made up of 16 amino acids. Per germline, CDR1 MNHEY and CDR2 SVGAGI. CDR3 protein: CASSLTGTRREETQYF.

CDR3 sequence reads: CSVELNYEQYF. The V gene is TRBV29-1, the J gene TRBJ2-7. Per the germline V gene, CDR1 is SQVTM and CDR2 is ANQGSEA. This CDR3 has 11 residues.

The J gene is TRBJ2-7, the V gene TRBV11-2; as DNA is missing, the TRBD2 call by TCRdb cannot be tested. The CDR3 is made up of 14 amino acids. Germline V gene sequence: CDR1 SGHAT, CDR2 FQNNGV. The CDR3 here is CASSLRVAANEQYF.

This chain uses TRBV9 with TRBJ2-1. There are 16 residues in the CDR3. Germline CDR1 SGDLS, CDR2 YYNGEE. CDR3 amino acids: CASSVAHRSSYNEQFF.

The chain has TRBV13 and TRBJ2-1; with no DNA, the TCRdb D assignment of TRBD1 cannot be verified. Looked up from germline, CDR1 is PRHDT and CDR2 is FYEKMQ (reference sequence). This CDR3 has 18 residues. The CDR3 reads CASSPPGTGGHSYNEQFF.

The rearrangement joins TRBV12-3 or TRBV12-4 to TRBJ2-3. The CDR3 has 14 residues. The CDR3 is CASSPRGPTDTQYF.

V is TRBV29-1 and J is TRBJ2-1. Per germline, CDR1 SQVTM and CDR2 ANQGSEA. The CDR3 spans 14 residues. CDR3 loop: CSVDTRGPYNEQFF.

The V and J genes are TRBV25-1 and TRBJ2-7; TCRdb's D call, TRBD1, is unchecked because there is no DNA. The CDR3 extends over 13 amino acids. The germline gives CDR1 MGHDK, CDR2 SYGVNS. The chain's CDR3 is CASSDGTGREQYF.

The rearrangement joins TRBV29-1 to TRBJ2-7; the TCRdb D gene call, TRBD1, has no DNA to confirm it. The CDR3 is made up of 12 amino acids. The germline CDR1 and CDR2 sequences are SQVTM and ANQGSEA. CDR3 loop: CSVVGGNGEQYF.

The rearrangement links TRBV28 to TRBJ2-1; TCRdb selects TRBD1, and the lack of DNA leaves this call unchecked. Germline V gene data show CDR1 as MDHEN and CDR2 as SYDVKM. The length of the CDR3 is 14 residues. The CDR3 region is CASSPRGHYNEQFF.

The chain is built from TRBV10-3 and TRBJ2-1; with no DNA, the TCRdb D assignment of TRBD2 cannot be verified. Germline V gene sequence: CDR1 ENHRY, CDR2 SYGVKD. This CDR3 has 14 amino acids. The CDR3 reads CAISEIRLAEEQFF.

This chain joins TRBV12-3 or TRBV12-4 and TRBJ2-7; the TRBD2 assignment by TCRdb is unverifiable without DNA. The CDR3 consists of 17 residues. The CDR3 is CASSLARGGISSYEQYF.

The chain links TRBV29-1 to TRBJ2-7; TCRdb lists TRBD1, though no DNA is available to test this call. CDR3 length: 14 amino acids. Germline values: CDR1 SQVTM, CDR2 ANQGSEA. CDR3 region: CSARGGTSSYEQYF.

The genes are TRBV28 and TRBJ2-7. The length of the CDR3 is 13 residues. Germline V lookup: CDR1 MDHEN, CDR2 SYDVKM. This CDR3 is CASSQRSTYEQYF.